This passage covers 25 T cell receptor beta chains from one sample sequenced in a study of T cells in Graves' hyperthyroidism and ophthalmopathy. Researchers amplified the TCR beta CDR3 regions from RNA transcripts. RT-PCR in the first round (using the HTBI primer set) targeted the TCR CDR3. MiXCR, applied by TCRdb to the multiplex PCR reads, yields one record per CDR3 protein. This table holds 300,000 to 450,000 distinct CDR3 sequences, about 16% found once. The sequencing input was blood. These receptors were taken from a woman aged 25 to 39 with Graves' hyperthyroidism.

This clonotype has a count of ten or more. DNA for the CDR3: TGTGCCAGCAGTTACTCGACTTCCGGAAGGGGAAACTCCTACGAGCAGTACTTC. Residues: CASSYSTSGRGNSYEQYF. The rearrangement uses TRBV6-5 and TRBJ2-7; D is perhaps TRBD1 (5 bases). The length of the CDR3 is 18 residues. The V gene lost 0 bases and the J gene lost 0 bases, with 18 bases spanning the gap. Germline V gives CDR1 MNHEY, CDR2 SVGAGI.

The chain uses TRBV13 and TRBJ2-7; 14 bases line up with TRBD2. V trimming: 5 bases; J trimming: 4 bases; junction bases outside the gene matches: 7. CDR3 length: 16 amino acids. The germline V gene has CDR1 PRHDT and CDR2 FYEKMQ (reference sequence). The CDR3 coding sequence is TGTGCCAGCAGCCTCGGGACTAGCGGGAGTGAGTACGAGCAGTACTTC. As protein: CASSLGTSGSEYEQYF.

This clonotype has ten or more counts. The chain employs TRBV28 and TRBJ2-5; TRBD2 is a possible D gene (6 bases). The V gene lost 2 bases and the J gene lost 2 bases, with 9 bases spanning the gap. The germline V gene has CDR1 MDHEN and CDR2 SYDVKM. The length of the CDR3 is 14 residues. The CDR3 DNA reads TGTGCCAGCAGTTTAACAGCGGGTCAAGAGACCCAGTACTTC. Protein product: CASSLTAGQETQYF.

This clonotype was recorded at least ten times. The chain links TRBV18 to TRBJ1-4; TRBD1 might be the D (5 bases). This CDR3 is 14 amino acids long. Germline lookup yields CDR1 KGHSH and CDR2 LQKENI. V dropped 2 bases and J dropped 2 bases, with 6 bases sitting between them. This chain's CDR3 is CASSPGATNEKLFF. CDR3 bases: TGTGCCAGCTCACCAGGGGCGACTAATGAAAAACTGTTTTTT.

This clonotype was observed many times. The J gene is TRBJ2-7, the V gene TRBV15, with 7 bases lining up with TRBD1. This CDR3 is 15 amino acids long. Per the germline V gene, CDR1 is LNHNV and CDR2 is YYDKDF (reference sequence). Losses at the gene ends were 3 bases for V and 1 base for J; bases not matched to a gene: 6. CDR3 in DNA: TGTGCCACCAGCAGGGGGCCGGGACAGTCCTACGAGCAGTACTTC. It translates to CATSRGPGQSYEQYF.

The chain combines TRBV19 with TRBJ1-2, with D possibly TRBD1 on 5 matching bases. Per germline, CDR1 LNHDA and CDR2 SQIVND (reference sequence). This CDR3 has 15 amino acids. V gave up 5 bases and J gave up 3 bases, with 16 bases separating them. The CDR3 DNA reads as TGTGCCAGTAGTCCAACATGGAAGGGGTACTATGGCTACACCTTC. It translates to CASSPTWKGYYGYTF.

This chain uses TRBV5-1 with TRBJ1-2; 9 bases map to TRBD1. CDR3 size: 14 residues. Germline CDR1 and CDR2: SGHRS and YFSETQ. V was pared by 0 bases and J by 7 bases, with 4 bases of the junction left unmatched. The CDR3 loop reads CASSLDHRGLGYTF. The CDR3 DNA reads as TGCGCCAGCAGCTTGGATCACAGGGGGCTTGGCTACACCTTC.

This clonotype has only a few counts. A much larger clone sits a single nucleotide away, making a read error possible. CDR3 DNA sequence: TGTGTCAGCAGCTTAGCGGCCTACGCCTACGAGCAGTACTTC. It yields the protein CVSSLAAYAYEQYF. The J gene is TRBJ2-7, the V gene TRBV11-2; tentatively, D is TRBD2 (6 bases). This CDR3 is 14 amino acids long. Germline lookup yields CDR1 SGHAT and CDR2 FQNNGV.

There are many counts of this clonotype. The V gene is TRBV28, the J gene TRBJ2-7, with unresolved D. V was cut by 6 bases and J by 4 bases, with 16 bases left in between. The germline V gene has CDR1 MDHEN and CDR2 SYDVKM. This CDR3 is built from 14 residues. This CDR3 is CASSLMGGWYEQYF. CDR3 nucleotides: TGTGCCAGCAGCCTGATGGGCGGATGGTACGAGCAGTACTTC.

This clonotype was picked up many times. V is TRBV18 and J is TRBJ2-7; tentatively, D is TRBD1 (6 bases). Germline V CDR1 and CDR2: KGHSH, LQKENI. CDR3 length: 14 residues. Trimming shortened V by 3 bases and J by 3 bases, and 12 bases separated the two germline ends. The CDR3 nucleotides are TGTGCCAGCTCACCCGGACAGCGAAACTACGAGCAGTACTTC. This codes for CASSPGQRNYEQYF.

The gene calls are TRBV19 and TRBJ1-1; 9 bases match TRBD1. Losses at the gene ends were 3 bases for V and 4 bases for J; bases not matched to a gene: 6. The CDR3 length is 15 residues. Germline loops: CDR1 LNHDA, CDR2 SQIVND (reference sequence). The CDR3 coding sequence is TGTGCCAGTAGTATGGTCGGACAGGGGAGCACTGAAGCTTTCTTT. This gives the protein CASSMVGQGSTEAFF.

The table lists this clonotype with a few counts. The rearrangement uses TRBV27 and TRBJ1-4; D remains unclear. Deletions cut 6 bases from V and 10 bases from J, with 18 bases between. Per the germline V gene, CDR1 is MNHEY and CDR2 is SMNVEV (reference sequence). The CDR3 is 14 amino acids. CDR3 in amino acids: CASSPYQQRGKLFF. As DNA, the CDR3 is TGTGCCAGCAGCCCGTACCAACAGCGGGGAAAACTGTTTTTT.

Concerning this clonotype: A single base separates this from a much larger clone, so it may be a read error. This chain joins TRBV18 and TRBJ1-1; maybe TRBD1 (6 bases). Germline V gene lookup returns CDR1 KGHSH and CDR2 LQKENI. This CDR3 is built from 13 residues. V lost 10 bases to trimming and J lost 3 bases, with 15 bases between them. This CDR3 reads CANSVGGYTEAFF. The CDR3 nucleotides are TGTGCCAACTCTGTAGGGGGATACACTGAAGCTTTCTTT.

This clonotype was counted between two and nine times. The chain has TRBV2 and TRBJ1-5, with D unclear. Germline CDR1 SNHLY, CDR2 FYNNEI. The CDR3 sequence is 14 residues long. Trimming left V 4 bases short and J 4 bases short, with 11 bases between. The CDR3 loop reads CASSVAEPNQPQHF. CDR3 nucleotide sequence: TGTGCCAGCAGTGTGGCGGAACCAAATCAGCCCCAGCATTTT.

This clonotype was recorded many times. CDR3 amino acids: CASSSDSEHMNTEAFF. In nucleotides, the CDR3 is TGTGCCAGCAGTTCCGACAGTGAGCATATGAACACTGAAGCTTTCTTT. The chain joins TRBV27 to TRBJ1-1, with a tentative D call TRBD1 (5 bases). The CDR3 contains 16 residues. The germline V gene encodes CDR1 MNHEY and CDR2 SMNVEV (reference sequence). Trimming removed 4 bases at V and 0 bases at J, with 15 bases between.

This clonotype was picked up many times. The V and J genes are TRBV10-1 and TRBJ2-7; D possibly matches TRBD1 or TRBD2 (5 bases each). The CDR3 runs 15 residues. V lost 2 bases, J lost 0 bases, and 11 bases lay in between. CDR1 is WNHNN, CDR2 SYGVQD, per germline (reference sequence). The CDR3 reads CASSEDSGDSYEQYF. CDR3 DNA sequence: TGCGCCAGCAGTGAGGACAGCGGTGACTCCTACGAGCAGTACTTC.

This clonotype turned up a few times. The chain couples TRBV2 to TRBJ1-5; possible D gene TRBD1, 6 bases. CDR3 length: 15 residues. Per germline, CDR1 SNHLY and CDR2 FYNNEI. V lost 8 bases and J lost 2, with 16 bases in between. The chain's CDR3 is CASGGGARGNQPQHF. The CDR3 bases are TGTGCCAGCGGGGGGGGGGCGAGAGGCAATCAGCCCCAGCATTTT.

V usage is TRBV30 and J usage is TRBJ2-1; D is perhaps TRBD1 (5 bases). Germline-derived CDR1 and CDR2 are GTSNPN and SVGIG (reference sequence). The CDR3 runs 13 residues. The ends were cut back, 8 bases at V and 6 bases at J, with 17 bases in the middle. CDR3 nucleotide sequence: TGTGCCAGAGGACCAGACAGTTCCAATGAGCAGTTCTTC. It specifies CARGPDSSNEQFF.

Ten or more counts support this clonotype. The rearrangement uses TRBV27 and TRBJ2-5, with D possibly matching TRBD2 (5 bases). The germline V gene has CDR1 MNHEY and CDR2 SMNVEV (reference sequence). CDR3 length: 14 residues. The V end was cut by 2 bases, the J end by 4 bases, with 11 bases between. The DNA for the CDR3 is TGTGCCAGCAGTTTAGAGGGAAAGAGAGAGACCCAGTACTTC. Protein: CASSLEGKRETQYF.

This clonotype came up a few times. The rearrangement joins TRBV27 to TRBJ2-7; 9 bases agree with TRBD1. The CDR3 length is 15 residues. Unmatched junction bases numbered 9, after V lost 7 bases and J lost 2 bases. The V gene's germline CDR1 is MNHEY and CDR2 SMNVEV (reference sequence). The CDR3 DNA sequence: TGTGCCAGCAAACCGCAACAGGGGGCTACCTACGAGCAGTACTTC. As protein: CASKPQQGATYEQYF.

This clonotype was found many times. The rearrangement uses TRBV6-1 and TRBJ2-3, with D maybe TRBD2 (6 bases). Per germline, CDR1 MNHNS and CDR2 SASEGT. The V end was cut by 8 bases, the J end by 2 bases, with 11 bases between. This CDR3 is 13 amino acids long. CDR3 sequence reads: CASVLASTDTQYF. The CDR3 nucleotides are TGTGCCAGCGTTCTAGCGTCCACAGATACGCAGTATTTT.

A remark on this clonotype: A single base separates this from a much larger clone, so it may be a read error. The chain couples TRBV7-9 to TRBJ2-5; 7 bases align to TRBD1. V was pared by 5 bases and J by 3 bases, with 9 bases of the junction left unmatched. The CDR3 runs 15 residues. Germline assignment: CDR1 SEHNR and CDR2 FQNEAQ (reference sequence). The DNA for the CDR3 is TGTGCCAGCAGCCCCGAGACAGGGCGGGAAGAGACCCAGTACTTC. It specifies CASSPETGREETQYF.

At least ten counts were recorded for this clonotype. The chain has TRBV6-2 or TRBV6-3 and TRBJ2-1; the match to TRBD2 covers 10 bases. CDR1 MNHEY and CDR2 SVGEGT come from the germline V gene. The CDR3 extends over 17 amino acids. V lost 5 bases to trimming and J lost 2 bases; unmatched junction nucleotides: 9. CDR3 amino acids: CASSKYRSGRAYNEQFF. CDR3 coding DNA: TGTGCCAGCAGTAAATACCGAAGCGGGAGGGCCTACAATGAGCAGTTCTTC.

This clonotype was seen more than once but under ten times. This chain connects TRBV20-1 to TRBJ2-3; 10 bases are a match to TRBD2. Germline CDR1 is DFQATT and CDR2 is SNEGSKA (reference sequence). J lost 4 bases, V lost 0 bases, and 7 bases had no gene match. CDR3 length: 16 amino acids. The CDR3 reads CSARDPSGRAADTQYF. CDR3 DNA sequence: TGCAGTGCTAGAGACCCCAGCGGGAGGGCCGCAGATACGCAGTATTTT.

In this sample, this clonotype turned up a few times. This chain links TRBV10-3 with TRBJ2-7; D might be TRBD1 or TRBD2, each matching 6 bases. Germline CDR1 and CDR2: ENHRY and SYGVKD. The ends were cut back, 3 bases at V and 0 bases at J, with 18 bases in the middle. The CDR3 sequence is 17 residues long. CDR3 region: CAISDPPGAPSSYEQYF. The CDR3 nucleotides are TGTGCCATCAGTGATCCGCCGGGGGCGCCGAGCTCCTACGAGCAGTACTTC.